This T cell receptor (beta chain) was captured by sequencing in a study of a mutant IDH1 vaccine in newly diagnosed glioma. Data came from immunoSEQ multiplex PCR; TCRdb stores just in-frame clones and leaves some out. Of 30,000 to 40,000 clones detected, around 87% appear once; the ten largest clones hold more than 10%. To note about this clone: Its antigen remains unidentified.

Time point meaning: week 47, end of study. The vaccine gave 300 ug of a 20-mer mutant IDH1 peptide subcutaneously per dose. V was shortened by 8 bases and J by 4 bases, with 17 bases between the two germline ends. Germline CDR1 reads MGHRA; CDR2 reads YSYEKL. The length of the CDR3 is 14 residues. The specimen comprised PBMCs, sampled from a glioma patient whose treatment included an IDH1 peptide vaccine. The TCR sequence derives from a woman aged 25-40 years with glioma. V usage is TRBV4-1 and J usage is TRBJ1-2, with TRBD1 as a possible D gene (5 bases). The chain's CDR3 is CASRPLGRGYGYTF. CDR3 bases: TGCGCCAGCCGTCCACTCGGGAGGGGCTATGGCTACACCTTC.